This T cell receptor (beta chain) emerged from a study of shared clonotypes between healthy human individuals. General study findings and limits: Genetic and exposure-history diversity was limited by the few donors. Sorted-subset samples were not fully sequenced, rarefaction indicated.

The assay was carried out at the deep level. Sequenced by immunoSEQ multiplex PCR; TCRdb stores in-frame clones only, minus some. The data hold 1.5 million to 2.5 million clones, with over 85% observed a single time. Points on this clone: Its antigen is undetermined.

The naive CD8 fraction comprised CD45RO-negative cells positively selected for CCR7 and excluded terminally differentiated effector memory CD45RA+ cells. Trimming shortened V by 2 bases and J by 9 bases, and 11 bases separated the two germline ends. Germline CDR1 MNHEY, CDR2 SVGAGI. This CDR3 contains 13 residues. The sample comprised naive CD8+ T cells sorted from blood. The TCR sequence derives from a man younger than 30 in good health. The chain couples TRBV6-5 to TRBJ2-1; no reliable D call. CDR3 sequence: CASSYKESVEQFF. CDR3 in DNA: TGTGCCAGCAGTTACAAGGAGAGTGTTGAGCAGTTCTTC.